The 22 T cell receptor beta chains reported below all come from one sample, sequenced in a study of identical twins. TCRdb passed the 5' RACE reads through MiXCR, listing each CDR3 protein once. The sample carries roughly 720,000 distinct CDR3 sequences, roughly 18% recorded once. These data also featured in a second study, about T cells expressing NK-cell markers.

The source material was PBMCs. These receptors were collected from a woman younger than 30 in good health.

This sequence joins TRBV4-1 and TRBJ2-2, with no clear D. V lost 10 bases, J lost 8 bases, and 14 bases lay in between. The CDR3 is 12 amino acids. Germline V gene data show CDR1 as MGHRA and CDR2 as YSYEKL. The CDR3 protein is CATERSGGELFF. CDR3 in DNA: TGCGCCACCGAGAGGTCTGGTGGGGAGCTGTTTTTT.

CDR3 in amino acids: CASSPTSGRANGYNEQFF. For the CDR3, the DNA is TGTGCCAGCAGCCCCACTAGCGGGAGGGCCAATGGATACAATGAGCAGTTCTTC. The chain joins TRBV6-2 or TRBV6-3 to TRBJ2-1, with 13 bases aligning to TRBD2. The CDR3 is made up of 18 amino acids. The germline V gene has CDR1 MNHEY and CDR2 SVGEGT. Unmatched junction bases numbered 12, after V lost 6 bases and J lost 4 bases.

The V call is TRBV7-6, the J call TRBJ1-4; possibly TRBD1 for D (6 bases). The CDR3 contains 12 residues. Looked up from germline, CDR1 is SGHVS and CDR2 is FNYEAQ. Trimming shortened V by 8 bases and J by 6 bases, and 10 bases separated the two germline ends. As DNA, the CDR3 is TGTGCCAGCCAGACAGGTGATGAAAAACTGTTTTTT. Its translation is CASQTGDEKLFF.

The chain joins TRBV14 to TRBJ2-3; D gene uncertain. This CDR3 is 13 amino acids long. The V and J ends lost 1 base and 9 bases respectively, with 11 bases between them. Germline loops: CDR1 SGHDN, CDR2 FVKESK. This CDR3 is CASSQGYLLTQYF. Written as DNA, the CDR3 is TGTGCCAGCAGCCAAGGCTACCTCTTGACGCAGTATTTT.

The J gene is TRBJ2-5, the V gene TRBV3-1; TRBD2 might be the D (5 bases). The V and J ends lost 3 bases and 2 bases respectively, with 10 bases between them. The CDR3 consists of 14 residues. Germline CDR1 reads LGHDT; CDR2 reads YNNKEL (reference sequence). The CDR3 sequence: CASSQAGLQETQYF. CDR3 coding DNA: TGTGCCAGCAGCCAGGCCGGACTTCAAGAGACCCAGTACTTC.

V gene TRBV10-1 combines with J gene TRBJ2-3; 12 nucleotides agree with TRBD2. V dropped 4 bases and J dropped 3; count of bases not matched to a gene: 5. CDR1 WNHNN and CDR2 SYGVQD come from the germline V gene (reference sequence). The CDR3 runs 16 residues. The CDR3 sequence is CASSGGLAGPTDTQYF. The CDR3 DNA reads TGCGCCAGCAGTGGGGGACTAGCGGGCCCGACAGATACGCAGTATTTT.

This clonotype came up once. The junction does not match germline at one end; this may be a read error. The CDR3 sequence is CASRLGQATEAFF. The CDR3 DNA sequence: TGTGCCAGCAGGTTGGGACAGGCCACTGAAGCTTTCTTT. The genes are TRBV5-5 and TRBJ1-1, with TRBD1 identical over 8 bases. CDR3 length equals 13 residues. Germline assignment: CDR1 SGHKS and CDR2 YYEKEE (reference sequence).

This clonotype appeared a few times. The chain couples TRBV5-5 to TRBJ2-1; D is unclear. The CDR3 is 12 residues long. V lost 3 bases, J lost 10 bases, and 11 bases lay in between. Per germline, CDR1 SGHKS and CDR2 YYEKEE (reference sequence). In DNA form, the CDR3 reads TGTGCCAGCAGCTCCAACGACGGGGAGCAGTTCTTC. Its protein is CASSSNDGEQFF. Together with reference TRBV5-5 and TRBJ2-1, the CDR3 gives the full variable domain: DAGVTQSPTHLIKTRGQQVTLRCSPISGHKSVSWYQQVLGQGPQFIFQYYEKEERGRGNFPDRFSARQFPNYSSELNVNALLLGDSALYLCASSSNDGEQFFGPGTRLTVL.

V gene TRBV6-5 combines with J gene TRBJ2-3; TRBD1 aligns across 7 bases. This CDR3 is 11 amino acids long. The germline gives CDR1 MNHEY, CDR2 SVGAGI. Trimming took 6 bases from V and 12 from J; bases not matched to a gene: 6. This CDR3 is CASSPGTAQYF. Here the CDR3 DNA reads TGTGCCAGCAGCCCCGGGACAGCCCAGTATTTT.

This clonotype turned up a few times. The rearrangement links TRBV27 to TRBJ2-2; D is unresolved. Germline CDR1 MNHEY, CDR2 SMNVEV (reference sequence). The CDR3 runs 12 residues. Deletions cut 2 bases from V and 6 bases from J, with 4 bases between. The CDR3 protein is CASSLEPGELFF. In DNA form, the CDR3 reads TGTGCCAGCAGTTTAGAACCCGGGGAGCTGTTTTTT.

The genes are TRBV12-3 or TRBV12-4 and TRBJ1-2; D call uncertain. The CDR3 sequence is 12 residues long. The ends were cut back, 6 bases at V and 5 bases at J, with 10 bases in the middle. The CDR3 bases are TGTGCCAGCAGCCCCTACGCGTATGGCTACACCTTC. It yields the protein CASSPYAYGYTF.

The chain links TRBV12-3 or TRBV12-4 to TRBJ1-5, with a weak D call TRBD1 (6 bases). V dropped 6 bases and J dropped 2 bases, with 11 bases sitting between them. This CDR3 is 14 amino acids long. CDR3 sequence reads: CASRRGQGNQPQHF. The CDR3 region has the DNA TGTGCCAGCAGACGGGGGCAAGGCAATCAGCCCCAGCATTTT.

The gene calls are TRBV7-2 and TRBJ2-7, with 7 bases aligning to TRBD2. V shed 5 bases, J shed 5 bases, and the junction held 9 bases outside the gene matches. Germline CDR1 is SGHTA and CDR2 is FQGNSA. The CDR3 runs to 14 residues. The DNA of the CDR3 is TGTGCCAGCAGCCCTTCTGCGGGAGACCACGAGCAGTACTTC. Its protein product is CASSPSAGDHEQYF.

The V and J genes are TRBV20-1 and TRBJ1-5; 8 bases agree with TRBD1. Germline CDR1 and CDR2: DFQATT and SNEGSKA (reference sequence). The CDR3 is 14 residues long. With 3 bases clipped from V and 0 bases from J, the junction kept 1 base outside the gene matches. As DNA, the CDR3 is TGCAGTGCTAGGACAGGGGTTAGCAATCAGCCCCAGCATTTT. Its translation: CSARTGVSNQPQHF.

This clonotype was seen more than once but under ten times. The chain is built from TRBV12-3 or TRBV12-4 and TRBJ2-7; D is perhaps TRBD1 (8 bases). Trimming took 7 bases from V and 4 from J, leaving 14 bases between them. The CDR3 has 13 amino acids. CDR3 amino acids: CASTGQGGYEQYF. As DNA, the CDR3 is TGTGCCAGCACCGGACAGGGAGGGTACGAGCAGTACTTC.

This clonotype was found a few times. The gene calls are TRBV12-3 or TRBV12-4 and TRBJ2-1; no reliable D call. The V end was cut by 10 bases, the J end by 0 bases, with 10 bases between. This CDR3 is 13 amino acids long. CDR3 sequence reads: CATSPSSYNEQFF. For the CDR3, the DNA is TGTGCCACCTCGCCAAGCTCCTACAATGAGCAGTTCTTC.

This clonotype was seen only once. J is TRBJ2-1 and V is TRBV5-1; a weak D match, TRBD1 (6 bases). The CDR3 is 16 amino acids. V was pared by 4 bases and J by 5 bases, with 19 bases between. CDR1 is SGHRS, CDR2 YFSETQ, per germline. The CDR3 coding sequence is TGCGCCAGCAGCCCCGTGGCTAGGGGGTCCCACAATGAGCAGTTCTTC. Its protein is CASSPVARGSHNEQFF.

The chain couples TRBV9 to TRBJ1-6; D uncertain. The CDR3 is 16 residues long. V was cut by 4 bases and J by 8 bases, with 19 bases left in between. CDR1 is SGDLS, CDR2 YYNGEE, per germline. Here the CDR3 DNA reads TGTGCCAGCAGCTCTCAGGCTCTCCCCACGGATTCACCCCTCCACTTT. Translated: CASSSQALPTDSPLHF.

The chain couples TRBV20-1 to TRBJ2-3, with D maybe TRBD1 (5 bases). The V end was cut by 0 bases, the J end by 4 bases, with 11 bases between. CDR1 is DFQATT and CDR2 is SNEGSKA in the germline V gene (reference sequence). The CDR3 spans 14 residues. The CDR3 protein is CSARDGRGPDTQYF. CDR3 sequence (DNA): TGCAGTGCTAGAGACGGTAGGGGCCCAGATACGCAGTATTTT.

This chain joins TRBV20-1 and TRBJ2-3; 8 bases align to TRBD1. Trimming took 6 bases from V and 5 from J; bases not matched to a gene: 10. The CDR3 length is 14 residues. Germline CDR1 and CDR2: DFQATT and SNEGSKA (reference sequence). The CDR3 reads CSAGNGQGGDTQYF. As DNA, the CDR3 is TGCAGTGCCGGTAATGGACAGGGAGGAGATACGCAGTATTTT.

This clonotype was counted a few times. This chain connects TRBV20-1 to TRBJ2-1; possibly TRBD1 or TRBD2 for D (5 bases each). The V and J ends lost 6 bases and 7 bases respectively, with 19 bases between them. Germline V gene sequence: CDR1 DFQATT, CDR2 SNEGSKA (reference sequence). The CDR3 length is 14 residues. The CDR3, as DNA: TGCAGTGCCCGCCGGGACGCGGACGAGAATGAGCAGTTCTTC. Encoded protein: CSARRDADENEQFF.

This clonotype was counted ten times or more. V gene TRBV12-5 combines with J gene TRBJ1-1; D perhaps matches TRBD1 (5 bases). CDR1 is LGHNT and CDR2 is FRNRAP in the germline V gene. The CDR3 spans 15 residues. V shed 0 bases and J shed 3 bases, with 11 bases lying between them. The CDR3 DNA is TGTGCTAGTGGTTTGGTAAGAGGGGAGGACACTGAAGCTTTCTTT. It yields the protein CASGLVRGEDTEAFF.